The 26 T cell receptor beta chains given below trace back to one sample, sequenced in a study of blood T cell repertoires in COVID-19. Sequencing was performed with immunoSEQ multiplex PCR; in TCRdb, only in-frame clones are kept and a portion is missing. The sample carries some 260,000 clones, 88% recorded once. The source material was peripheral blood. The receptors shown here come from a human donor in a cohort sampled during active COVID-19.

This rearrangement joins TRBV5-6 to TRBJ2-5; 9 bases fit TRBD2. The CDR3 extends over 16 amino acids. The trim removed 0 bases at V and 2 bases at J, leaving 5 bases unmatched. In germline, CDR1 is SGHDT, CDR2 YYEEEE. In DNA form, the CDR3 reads TGTGCCAGCAGCTTGGTCCTAGCGGGGAGTCAAGAGACCCAGTACTTC. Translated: CASSLVLAGSQETQYF.

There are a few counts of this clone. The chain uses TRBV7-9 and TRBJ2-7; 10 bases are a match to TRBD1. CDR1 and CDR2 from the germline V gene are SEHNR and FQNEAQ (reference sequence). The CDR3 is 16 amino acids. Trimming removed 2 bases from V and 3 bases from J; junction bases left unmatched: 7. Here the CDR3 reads CASSLIRDRGHYEQYF. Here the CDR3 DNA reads TGTGCCAGCAGCTTAATCAGAGACAGGGGGCACTACGAGCAGTACTTC.

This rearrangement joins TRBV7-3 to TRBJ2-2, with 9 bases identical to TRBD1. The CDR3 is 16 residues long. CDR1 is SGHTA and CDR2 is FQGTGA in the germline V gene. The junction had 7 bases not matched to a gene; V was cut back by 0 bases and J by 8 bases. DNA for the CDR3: TGTGCCAGCAGCTTAACGGTGGACAGGGGAGCAGGGGAGCTGTTTTTT. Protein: CASSLTVDRGAGELFF.

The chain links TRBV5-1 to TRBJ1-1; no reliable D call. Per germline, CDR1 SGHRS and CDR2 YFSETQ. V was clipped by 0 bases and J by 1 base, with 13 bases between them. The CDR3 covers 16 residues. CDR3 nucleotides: TGCGCCAGCAGCTTGGACATCAGTCGATGGAACACTGAAGCTTTCTTT. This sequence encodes CASSLDISRWNTEAFF.

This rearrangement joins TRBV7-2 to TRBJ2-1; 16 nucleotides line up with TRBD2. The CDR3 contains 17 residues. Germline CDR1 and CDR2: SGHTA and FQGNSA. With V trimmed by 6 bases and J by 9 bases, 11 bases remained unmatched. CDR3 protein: CASRFATGTSGGGEQFF. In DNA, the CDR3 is TGTGCCAGCAGATTCGCTACCGGGACTAGCGGGGGGGGTGAGCAGTTCTTC.

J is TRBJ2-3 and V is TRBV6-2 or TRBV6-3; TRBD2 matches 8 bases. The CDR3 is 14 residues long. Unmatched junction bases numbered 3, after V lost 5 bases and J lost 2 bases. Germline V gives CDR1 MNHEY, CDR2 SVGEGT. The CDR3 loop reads CASSTGGPTDTQYF. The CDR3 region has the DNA TGTGCCAGCAGTACGGGGGGGCCCACAGATACGCAGTATTTT.

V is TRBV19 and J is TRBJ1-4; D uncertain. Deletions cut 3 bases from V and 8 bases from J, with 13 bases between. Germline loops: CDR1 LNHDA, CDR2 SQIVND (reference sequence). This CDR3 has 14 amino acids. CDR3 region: CASSIRGEWEKLFF. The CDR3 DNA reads TGTGCCAGTAGTATCCGGGGAGAGTGGGAAAAACTGTTTTTT. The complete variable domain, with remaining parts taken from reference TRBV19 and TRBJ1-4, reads DGGITQSPKYLFRKEGQNVTLSCEQNLNHDAMYWYRQDPGQGLRLIYYSQIVNDFQKGDIAEGYSVSREKKESFPLTVTSAQKNPTAFYLCASSIRGEWEKLFFGSGTQLSVL.

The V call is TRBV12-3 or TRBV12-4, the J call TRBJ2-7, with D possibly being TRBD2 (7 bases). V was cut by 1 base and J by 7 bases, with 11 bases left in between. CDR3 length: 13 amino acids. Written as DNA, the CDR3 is TGTGCCAGCAGTTTAGTAGAGGGGGGGGAGCAGTACTTC. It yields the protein CASSLVEGGEQYF.

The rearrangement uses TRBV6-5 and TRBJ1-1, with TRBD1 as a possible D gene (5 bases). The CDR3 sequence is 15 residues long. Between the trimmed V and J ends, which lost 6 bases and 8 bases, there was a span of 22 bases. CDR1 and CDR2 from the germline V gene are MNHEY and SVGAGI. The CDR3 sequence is CASSDRGFWRPEAFF. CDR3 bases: TGTGCCAGCAGCGATCGGGGGTTTTGGAGGCCCGAAGCTTTCTTT.

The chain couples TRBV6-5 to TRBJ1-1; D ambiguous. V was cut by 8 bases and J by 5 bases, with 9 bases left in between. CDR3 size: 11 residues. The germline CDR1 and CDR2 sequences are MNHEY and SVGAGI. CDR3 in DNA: TGTGCCAGCCTTAGGAGGACTGAAGCTTTCTTT. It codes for CASLRRTEAFF.

The CDR3 loop reads CASSSQSGTEAFF. DNA for the CDR3: TGTGCCAGCAGCTCACAGAGCGGGACCGAAGCTTTCTTT. The rearrangement uses TRBV6-6 and TRBJ1-1; possibly TRBD1 for D (5 bases). Germline lookup yields CDR1 MNHNY and CDR2 SVGAGI (reference sequence). The CDR3 contains 13 residues. V was clipped by 6 bases and J by 8 bases, with 16 bases between them.

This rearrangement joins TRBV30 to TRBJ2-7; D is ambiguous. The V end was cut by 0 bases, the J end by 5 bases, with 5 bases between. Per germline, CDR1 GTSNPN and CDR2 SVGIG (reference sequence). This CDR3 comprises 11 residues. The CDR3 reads CAWSVRNEQYF. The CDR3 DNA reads TGTGCCTGGAGTGTTAGAAACGAGCAGTACTTC.

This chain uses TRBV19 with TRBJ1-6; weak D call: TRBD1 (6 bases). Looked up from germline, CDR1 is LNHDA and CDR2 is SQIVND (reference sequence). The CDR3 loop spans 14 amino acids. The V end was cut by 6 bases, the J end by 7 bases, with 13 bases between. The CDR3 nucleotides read TGTGCCAGTAGGGCAGGGGTGTACAATTCACCCCTCCACTTT. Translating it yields CASRAGVYNSPLHF.

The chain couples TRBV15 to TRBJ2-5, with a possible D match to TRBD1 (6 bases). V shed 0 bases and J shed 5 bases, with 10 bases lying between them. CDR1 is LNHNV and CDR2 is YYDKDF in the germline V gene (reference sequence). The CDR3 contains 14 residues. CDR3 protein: CATSRDLGAETQYF. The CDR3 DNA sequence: TGTGCCACCAGCAGAGATTTGGGGGCTGAGACCCAGTACTTC.

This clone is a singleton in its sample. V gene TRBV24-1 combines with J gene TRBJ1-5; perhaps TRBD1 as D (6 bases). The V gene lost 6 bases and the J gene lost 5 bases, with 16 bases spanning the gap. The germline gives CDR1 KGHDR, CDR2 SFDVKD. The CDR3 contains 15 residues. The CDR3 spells CATSPARGPYQPQHF. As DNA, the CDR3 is TGTGCCACCAGTCCGGCCAGGGGACCGTATCAGCCCCAGCATTTT.

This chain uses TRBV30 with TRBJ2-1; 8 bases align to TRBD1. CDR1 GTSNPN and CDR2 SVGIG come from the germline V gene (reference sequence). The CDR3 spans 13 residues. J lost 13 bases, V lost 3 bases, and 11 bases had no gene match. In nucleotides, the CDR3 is TGTGCCTGGAGCCTATCCGTCGCAGGGGGCCAGTTCTTC. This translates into CAWSLSVAGGQFF.

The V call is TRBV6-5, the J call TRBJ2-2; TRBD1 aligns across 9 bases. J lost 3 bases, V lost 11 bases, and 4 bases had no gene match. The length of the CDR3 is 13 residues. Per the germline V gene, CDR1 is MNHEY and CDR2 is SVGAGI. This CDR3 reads CALGQGYTGELFF. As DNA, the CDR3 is TGTGCCTTGGGACAGGGATACACCGGGGAGCTGTTTTTT.

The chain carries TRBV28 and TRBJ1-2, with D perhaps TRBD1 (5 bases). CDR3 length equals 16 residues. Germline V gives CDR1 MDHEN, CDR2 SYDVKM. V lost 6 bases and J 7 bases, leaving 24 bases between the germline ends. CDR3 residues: CASSLKTVTLSRGYTF. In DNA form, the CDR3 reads TGTGCCAGCAGCCTAAAGACAGTTACACTTTCCCGTGGCTACACCTTC.

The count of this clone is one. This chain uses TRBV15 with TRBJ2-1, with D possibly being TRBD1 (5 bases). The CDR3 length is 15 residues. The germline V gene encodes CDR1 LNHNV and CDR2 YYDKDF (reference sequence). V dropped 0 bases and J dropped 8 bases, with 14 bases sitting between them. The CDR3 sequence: CATSRDRAGFDEQFF. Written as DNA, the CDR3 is TGTGCCACCAGCAGAGATAGGGCAGGGTTCGATGAGCAGTTCTTC. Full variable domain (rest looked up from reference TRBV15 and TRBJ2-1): DAMVIQNPRYQVTQFGKPVTLSCSQTLNHNVMYWYQQKSSQAPKLLFHYYDKDFNNEADTPDNFQSRRPNTSFCFLDIRSPGLGDTAMYLCATSRDRAGFDEQFFGPGTRLTVL.

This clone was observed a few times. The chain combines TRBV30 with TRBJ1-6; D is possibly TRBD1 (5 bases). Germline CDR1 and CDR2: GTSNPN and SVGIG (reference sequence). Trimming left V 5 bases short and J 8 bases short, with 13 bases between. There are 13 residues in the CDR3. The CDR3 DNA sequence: TGTGCCTGGGCTAGCGTAGGGGATTCACCCCTCCACTTT. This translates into CAWASVGDSPLHF.

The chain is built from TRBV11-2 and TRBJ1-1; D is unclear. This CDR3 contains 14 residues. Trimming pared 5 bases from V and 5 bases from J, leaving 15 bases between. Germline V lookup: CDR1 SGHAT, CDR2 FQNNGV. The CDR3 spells CASSPTGRLTEAFF. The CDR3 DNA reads TGTGCCAGCAGCCCAACCGGTCGGTTGACTGAAGCTTTCTTT.

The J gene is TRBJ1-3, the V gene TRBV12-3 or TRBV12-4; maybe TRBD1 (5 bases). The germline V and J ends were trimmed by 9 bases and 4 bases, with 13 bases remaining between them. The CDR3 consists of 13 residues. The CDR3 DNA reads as TGTGCCAGTACGGGGGGTAGAGGAAACACCATATATTTT. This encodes CASTGGRGNTIYF.

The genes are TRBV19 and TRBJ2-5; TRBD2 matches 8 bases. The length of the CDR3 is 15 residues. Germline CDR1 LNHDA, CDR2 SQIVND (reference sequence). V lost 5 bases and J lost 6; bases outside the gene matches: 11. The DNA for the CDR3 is TGTGCCAGTAGTCCCACGGGACTAGAGGGTAAGACCCAGTACTTC. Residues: CASSPTGLEGKTQYF.

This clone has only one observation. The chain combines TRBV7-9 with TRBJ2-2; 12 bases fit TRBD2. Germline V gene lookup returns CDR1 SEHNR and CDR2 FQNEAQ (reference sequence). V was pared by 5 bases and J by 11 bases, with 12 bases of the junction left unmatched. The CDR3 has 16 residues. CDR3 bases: TGTGCCAGCAGCCCCGAGGTGGCTAGCGGGAGGGCAGAGCTGTTTTTT. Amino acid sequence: CASSPEVASGRAELFF.

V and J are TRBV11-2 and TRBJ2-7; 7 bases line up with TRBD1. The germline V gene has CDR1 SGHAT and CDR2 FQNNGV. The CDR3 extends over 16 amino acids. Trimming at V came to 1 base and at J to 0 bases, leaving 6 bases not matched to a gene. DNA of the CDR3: TGTGCCAGCAGCTTAGTAGAGGCAGGGGGCTCCTACGAGCAGTACTTC. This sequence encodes CASSLVEAGGSYEQYF.

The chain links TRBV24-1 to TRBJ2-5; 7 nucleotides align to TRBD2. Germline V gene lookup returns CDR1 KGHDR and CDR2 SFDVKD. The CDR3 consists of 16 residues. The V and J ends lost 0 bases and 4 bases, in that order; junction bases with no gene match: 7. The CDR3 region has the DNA TGTGCCACCAGTGATTTGTCCGCGGGAGCAGGAGAGACCCAGTACTTC. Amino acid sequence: CATSDLSAGAGETQYF.